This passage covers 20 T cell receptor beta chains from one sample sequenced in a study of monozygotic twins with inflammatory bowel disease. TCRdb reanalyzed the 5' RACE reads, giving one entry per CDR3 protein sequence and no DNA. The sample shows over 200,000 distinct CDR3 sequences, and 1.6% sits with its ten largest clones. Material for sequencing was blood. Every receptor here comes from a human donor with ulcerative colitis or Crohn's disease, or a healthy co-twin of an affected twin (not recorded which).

The CDR3 sequence is CAISEKPDRGRNEQFF. The V gene is TRBV10-3, the J gene TRBJ2-1; without DNA, the TCRdb call of TRBD1 cannot be checked. The CDR3 runs 16 residues. Germline V gives CDR1 ENHRY, CDR2 SYGVKD.

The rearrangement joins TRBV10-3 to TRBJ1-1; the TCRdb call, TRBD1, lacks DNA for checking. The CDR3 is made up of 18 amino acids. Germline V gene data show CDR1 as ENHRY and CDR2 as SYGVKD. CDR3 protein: CAISERTLGTGAATEAFF.

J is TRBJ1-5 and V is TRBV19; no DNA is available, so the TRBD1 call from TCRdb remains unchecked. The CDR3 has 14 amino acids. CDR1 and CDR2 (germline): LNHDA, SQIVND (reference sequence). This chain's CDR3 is CASNYGVGVQPQHF.

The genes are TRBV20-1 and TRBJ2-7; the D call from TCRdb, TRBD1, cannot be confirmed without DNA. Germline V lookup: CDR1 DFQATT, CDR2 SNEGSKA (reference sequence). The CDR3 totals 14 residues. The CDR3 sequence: CSALARTGDYEQYF.

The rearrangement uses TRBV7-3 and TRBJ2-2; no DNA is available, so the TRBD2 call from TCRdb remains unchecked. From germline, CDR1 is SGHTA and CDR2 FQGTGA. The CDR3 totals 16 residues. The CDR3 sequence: CASSSGLAGGPGELFF.

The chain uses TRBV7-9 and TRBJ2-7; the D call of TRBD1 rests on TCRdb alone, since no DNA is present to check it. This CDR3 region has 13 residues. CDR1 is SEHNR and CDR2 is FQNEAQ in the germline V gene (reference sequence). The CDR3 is CASSSMAGGEQYF.

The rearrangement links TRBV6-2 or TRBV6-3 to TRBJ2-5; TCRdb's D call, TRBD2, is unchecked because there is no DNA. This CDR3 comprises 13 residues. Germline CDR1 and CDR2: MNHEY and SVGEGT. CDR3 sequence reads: CASSPSGRETQYF.

CDR3 residues: CASSVQGGGTEAFF. The V gene is TRBV2, the J gene TRBJ1-1; checking the TCRdb D call of TRBD1 is not possible without DNA. The CDR3 runs to 14 residues. Per the germline V gene, CDR1 is SNHLY and CDR2 is FYNNEI. The full variable domain, with the rest looked up from reference TRBV2 and TRBJ1-1, is EPEVTQTPSHQVTQMGQEVILRCVPISNHLYFYWYRQILGQKVEFLVSFYNNEISEKSEIFDDQFSVERPDGSNFTLKIRSTKLEDSAMYFCASSVQGGGTEAFFGQGTRLTVV.

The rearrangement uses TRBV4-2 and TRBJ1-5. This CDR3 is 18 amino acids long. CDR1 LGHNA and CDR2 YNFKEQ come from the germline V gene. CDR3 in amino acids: CASSPLPDGSNSNQPQHF.

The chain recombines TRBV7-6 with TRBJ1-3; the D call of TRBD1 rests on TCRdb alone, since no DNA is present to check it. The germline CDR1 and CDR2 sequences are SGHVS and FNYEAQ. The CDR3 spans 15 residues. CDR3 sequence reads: CASSDRRYSGNTIYF.

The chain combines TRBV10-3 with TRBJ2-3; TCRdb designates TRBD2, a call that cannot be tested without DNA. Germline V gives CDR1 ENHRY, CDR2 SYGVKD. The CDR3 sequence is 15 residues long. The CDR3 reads CAITGERGETDTQYF.

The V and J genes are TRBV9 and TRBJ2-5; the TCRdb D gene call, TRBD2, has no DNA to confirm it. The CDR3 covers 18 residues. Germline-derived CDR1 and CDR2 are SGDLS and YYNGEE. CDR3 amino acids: CASSVGPSGGAGGETQYF.

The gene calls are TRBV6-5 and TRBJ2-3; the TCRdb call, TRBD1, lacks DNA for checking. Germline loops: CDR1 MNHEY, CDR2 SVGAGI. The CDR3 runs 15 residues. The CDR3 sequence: CASSYTGQNTDTQYF.

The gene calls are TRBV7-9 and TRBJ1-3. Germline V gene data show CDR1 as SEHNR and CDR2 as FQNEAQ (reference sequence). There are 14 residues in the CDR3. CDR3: CASTKDSTKSTIYF. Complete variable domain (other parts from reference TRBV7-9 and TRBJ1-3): DTGVSQNPRHKITKRGQNVTFRCDPISEHNRLYWYRQTLGQGPEFLTYFQNEAQLEKSRLLSDRFSAERPKGSFSTLEIQRTEQGDSAMYLCASTKDSTKSTIYFGEGSWLTVV.

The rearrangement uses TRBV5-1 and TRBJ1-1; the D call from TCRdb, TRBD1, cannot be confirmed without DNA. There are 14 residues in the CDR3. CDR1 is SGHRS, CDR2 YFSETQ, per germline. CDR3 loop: CASSLTGYDTEAFF.

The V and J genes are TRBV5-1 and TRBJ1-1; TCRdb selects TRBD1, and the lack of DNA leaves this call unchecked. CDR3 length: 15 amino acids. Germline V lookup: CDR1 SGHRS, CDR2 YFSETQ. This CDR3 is CASSLRRGRTGMAFF.

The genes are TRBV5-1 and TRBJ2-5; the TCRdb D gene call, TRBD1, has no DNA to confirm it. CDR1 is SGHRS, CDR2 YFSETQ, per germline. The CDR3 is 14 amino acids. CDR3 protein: CASSPGQVQETQYF. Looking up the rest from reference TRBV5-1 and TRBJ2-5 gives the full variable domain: KAGVTQTPRYLIKTRGQQVTLSCSPISGHRSVSWYQQTPGQGLQFLFEYFSETQRNKGNFPGRFSGRQFSNSRSEMNVSTLELGDSALYLCASSPGQVQETQYFGPGTRLLVL.

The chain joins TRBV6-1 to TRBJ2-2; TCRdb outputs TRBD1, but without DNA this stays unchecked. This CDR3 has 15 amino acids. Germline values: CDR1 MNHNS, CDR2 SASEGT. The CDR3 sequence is CASSLRPGGDGELFF.

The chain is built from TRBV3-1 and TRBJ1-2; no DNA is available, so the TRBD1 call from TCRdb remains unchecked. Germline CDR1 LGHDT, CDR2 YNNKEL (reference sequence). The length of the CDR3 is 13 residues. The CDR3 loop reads CASSPDFPGGYTF. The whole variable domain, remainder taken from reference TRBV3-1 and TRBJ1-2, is DTAVSQTPKYLVTQMGNDKSIKCEQNLGHDTMYWYKQDSKKFLKIMFSYNNKELIINETVPNRFSPKSPDKAHLNLHINSLELGDSAVYFCASSPDFPGGYTFGSGTRLTVV.

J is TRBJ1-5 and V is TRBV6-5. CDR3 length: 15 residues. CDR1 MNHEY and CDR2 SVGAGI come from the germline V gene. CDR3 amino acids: CASSYLFGHNQPQHF.